These 14 T cell receptor beta chains came from one sample sequenced in a study of blood T cells in healthy people across ages (dated by TCRdb to between 2014 and 2016). Preparation of the library involved 5' RACE. Reads for this sample came from an Illumina HiSeq 2500. A second 7 to 11 cycle PCR used a sample-barcoded 5' primer and a J-beta primer mix. TCRdb cleaned the public reads at Q25 with fastp, built clones with MiXCR and kept in-frame beta chains. All rows with the same CDR3 protein become a single entry with the most common DNA and genes. The sample includes about 1.5 million distinct CDR3 sequences, with roughly 43% observed a single time. The ten largest clones capture around 4% of the sample. The specimen was blood. These TCRs come from a woman between 18 and 29 years old in good health.

The chain has TRBV5-1 and TRBJ2-4; D not certain. Trimming cost V 3 bases and J 13 bases, with 23 bases left between them. CDR1 SGHRS and CDR2 YFSETQ come from the germline V gene. This CDR3 comprises 15 residues. CDR3 coding DNA: TGCGCCAGCAGCTCCGGCCAGCCCGGCTGGGGTGAGCAGTACTTC. Protein: CASSSGQPGWGEQYF.

This rearrangement joins TRBV9 to TRBJ1-2, with 9 bases aligning to TRBD1. V lost 4 bases to trimming and J lost 8 bases; unmatched junction nucleotides: 12. The CDR3 is 15 residues long. Per the germline V gene, CDR1 is SGDLS and CDR2 is YYNGEE. The CDR3 loop is CASSRKQGAHRGYTF. In nucleotides, the CDR3 is TGTGCCAGCAGCCGAAAACAGGGGGCGCATCGGGGCTACACCTTC.

This clonotype was found a few times. The CDR3 DNA is TGTGCCAGCAGTTACGACAGGAGAAAGCCCCAGCATTTT. Translation: CASSYDRRKPQHF. The chain carries TRBV6-6 and TRBJ1-5; D is perhaps TRBD1 (6 bases). This CDR3 region has 13 residues. Germline-derived CDR1 and CDR2 are MNHNY and SVGAGI (reference sequence). V lost 2 bases, J lost 8 bases, and 10 bases lay in between.

V gene TRBV20-1 combines with J gene TRBJ1-2; TRBD1 aligns across 7 bases. The length of the CDR3 is 14 residues. J lost 2 bases, V lost 5 bases, and 8 bases had no gene match. Germline V gene sequence: CDR1 DFQATT, CDR2 SNEGSKA (reference sequence). The CDR3 spells CSALNTGVNYGYTF. The CDR3 DNA follows: TGCAGTGCTCTTAACACAGGGGTAAACTATGGCTACACCTTC.

In its sample, this clonotype was seen a few times. The rearrangement uses TRBV6-5 and TRBJ2-3, with 8 bases aligning to TRBD2. The CDR3 has 17 amino acids. V was clipped by 0 bases and J by 6 bases; unmatched bases: 11. Germline lookup yields CDR1 MNHEY and CDR2 SVGAGI. This chain's CDR3 is CASSYSIGRADADTQYF. CDR3 coding DNA: TGTGCCAGCAGTTACTCAATCGGGAGGGCCGATGCGGATACGCAGTATTTT.

The sample holds one count of this clonotype. The chain has TRBV9 and TRBJ2-1, with TRBD2 matching over 11 bases. V trimming: 1 base; J trimming: 6 bases; junction bases outside the gene matches: 3. The CDR3 is 15 residues long. From germline, CDR1 is SGDLS and CDR2 YYNGEE. This CDR3 reads CASSVLAGGANEQFF. In nucleotides, the CDR3 is TGTGCCAGCAGCGTACTAGCGGGAGGTGCCAATGAGCAGTTCTTC.

This chain links TRBV20-1 with TRBJ2-3, with D possibly TRBD1 on 5 matching bases. Trimming cost V 3 bases and J 5 bases, with 9 bases left between them. The CDR3 runs to 12 residues. Germline-derived CDR1 and CDR2 are DFQATT and SNEGSKA (reference sequence). DNA of the CDR3: TGCAGTGCTAGTTTGGGGCAAGATACGCAGTATTTT. It encodes CSASLGQDTQYF.

The chain links TRBV20-1 to TRBJ1-5; the D gene is possibly TRBD1 (6 bases). CDR1 DFQATT and CDR2 SNEGSKA come from the germline V gene (reference sequence). The CDR3 sequence is 14 residues long. V was clipped by 3 bases and J by 6 bases, with 15 bases between them. This CDR3 reads CSASVQGGGQPQHF. The CDR3 DNA is TGCAGTGCTAGCGTACAGGGCGGCGGTCAGCCCCAGCATTTT.

This clonotype was picked up a small number of times. The V call is TRBV5-1, the J call TRBJ1-6; no clear D. V was trimmed by 1 base and J by 6 bases, leaving 11 bases between them. The CDR3 totals 15 residues. Germline CDR1 is SGHRS and CDR2 is YFSETQ. The CDR3 loop is CASSLRKTLNSPLHF. The CDR3 DNA follows: TGCGCCAGCAGCTTGCGGAAGACCCTTAATTCACCCCTCCACTTT.

This clonotype was picked up many times. The V gene is TRBV10-3, the J gene TRBJ2-7; no definite D call. This CDR3 is 13 amino acids long. V was trimmed by 4 bases and J by 0 bases, leaving 7 bases between them. Germline V gene sequence: CDR1 ENHRY, CDR2 SYGVKD. CDR3 in amino acids: CAISVSTSYEQYF. Here the CDR3 DNA reads TGTGCCATCAGTGTGAGCACCTCCTACGAGCAGTACTTC.

This chain links TRBV29-1 with TRBJ1-1; tentatively, D is TRBD1 (5 bases). Trimming removed 7 bases at V and 1 base at J, with 13 bases between. CDR1 and CDR2 from the germline V gene are SQVTM and ANQGSEA. CDR3 length: 13 residues. CDR3 DNA: TGCAGCGGCCAACGGGGGGGGAACACTGAAGCTTTCTTT. Translated, it gives CSGQRGGNTEAFF.

The chain has TRBV20-1 and TRBJ2-7, with 9 nucleotides matching TRBD2. The CDR3 length is 16 residues. With 0 bases clipped from V and 3 bases from J, the junction kept 9 bases outside the gene matches. Germline V gene sequence: CDR1 DFQATT, CDR2 SNEGSKA (reference sequence). The DNA for the CDR3 is TGCAGTGCTAGAGAGGGTGGCCTAGCGGGGTTCTACGAGCAGTACTTC. Protein: CSAREGGLAGFYEQYF.

The chain combines TRBV12-3 or TRBV12-4 with TRBJ1-6; the match to TRBD1 covers 8 bases. V lost 5 bases and J lost 8; bases outside the gene matches: 11. This CDR3 has 16 amino acids. The CDR3 nucleotides read TGTGCCAGCAGTGTCAACAGGGGGTTTGGCGATTCACCCCTCCACTTT. Its translation: CASSVNRGFGDSPLHF.

The genes are TRBV20-1 and TRBJ2-3; perhaps TRBD2 as D (6 bases). V shed 1 base and J shed 2 bases, with 16 bases lying between them. In germline, CDR1 is DFQATT, CDR2 SNEGSKA (reference sequence). The CDR3 is 16 residues long. The chain's CDR3 is CSARGWWRDHTDTQYF. As DNA, the CDR3 is TGCAGTGCTAGAGGATGGTGGAGGGACCACACAGATACGCAGTATTTT.